This TCR beta chain was documented in a study of cytomegalovirus exposure and HLA in healthy donors. This CDR3 is 16 amino acids long. Germline V gene sequence: CDR1 MRHNA, CDR2 SNTAGT. The V segment lost 5 bases and the J segment 0 bases; nucleotides outside the gene matches: 6. In the PCR, 60 Vbeta and 13 Jbeta primers were used. The assay was immunoSEQ multiplex PCR, and TCRdb's table has in-frame clones only and misses some. Its listing shows under 150,000 clones. As to this clone: Antigen unknown.

Study-wide findings and caveats: Productive status was seen about 87% or about 30% of the time for most TCR beta V segments in an earlier analysis.

The chain recombines TRBV6-4 with TRBJ2-2; 7 positions match TRBD1. This TCR derives from a woman aged 40 to 50 in good health and CMV-seronegative. Sequenced: PBMCs. CDR3 DNA sequence: TGTGCCAGCAGTCCTGTAGGGACAGCGAACACCGGGGAGCTGTTTTTT. Residues: CASSPVGTANTGELFF.